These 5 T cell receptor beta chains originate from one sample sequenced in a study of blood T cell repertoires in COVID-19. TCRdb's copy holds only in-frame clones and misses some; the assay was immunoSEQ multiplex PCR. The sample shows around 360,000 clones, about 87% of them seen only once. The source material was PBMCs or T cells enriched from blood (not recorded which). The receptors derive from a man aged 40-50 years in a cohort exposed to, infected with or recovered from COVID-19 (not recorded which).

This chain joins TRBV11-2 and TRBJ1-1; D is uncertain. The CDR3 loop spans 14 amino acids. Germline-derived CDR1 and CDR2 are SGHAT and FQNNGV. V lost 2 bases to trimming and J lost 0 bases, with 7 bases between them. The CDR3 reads CASSLQALNTEAFF. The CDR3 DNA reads TGTGCCAGCAGCTTACAGGCACTGAACACTGAAGCTTTCTTT.

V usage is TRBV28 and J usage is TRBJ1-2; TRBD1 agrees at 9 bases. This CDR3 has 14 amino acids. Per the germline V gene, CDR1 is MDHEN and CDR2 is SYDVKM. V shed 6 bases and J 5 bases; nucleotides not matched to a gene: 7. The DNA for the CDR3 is TGTGCCAGCAGCCAAGGACAGGGGAGGTATGGCTACACCTTC. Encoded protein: CASSQGQGRYGYTF.

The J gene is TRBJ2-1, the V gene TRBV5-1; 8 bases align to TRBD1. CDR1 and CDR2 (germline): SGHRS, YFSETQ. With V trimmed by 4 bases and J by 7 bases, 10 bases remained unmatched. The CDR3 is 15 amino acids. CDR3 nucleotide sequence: TGCGCCAGCAGCCCGAGTTACAGGGGGATGAATGAGCAGTTCTTC. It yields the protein CASSPSYRGMNEQFF. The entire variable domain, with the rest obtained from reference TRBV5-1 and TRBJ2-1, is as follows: KAGVTQTPRYLIKTRGQQVTLSCSPISGHRSVSWYQQTPGQGLQFLFEYFSETQRNKGNFPGRFSGRQFSNSRSEMNVSTLELGDSALYLCASSPSYRGMNEQFFGPGTRLTVL.

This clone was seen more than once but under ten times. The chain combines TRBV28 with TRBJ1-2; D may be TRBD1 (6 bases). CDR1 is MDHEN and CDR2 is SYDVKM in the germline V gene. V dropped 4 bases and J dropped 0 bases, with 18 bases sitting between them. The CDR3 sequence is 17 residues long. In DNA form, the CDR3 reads TGTGCCAGCAGTTCCCACAGGGAATTGAGCGCTAACTATGGCTACACCTTC. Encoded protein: CASSSHRELSANYGYTF.

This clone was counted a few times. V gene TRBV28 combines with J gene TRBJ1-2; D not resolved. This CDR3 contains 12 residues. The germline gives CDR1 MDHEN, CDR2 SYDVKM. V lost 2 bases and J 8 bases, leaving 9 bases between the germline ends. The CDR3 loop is CASSLRLPGYTF. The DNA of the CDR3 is TGTGCCAGCAGTTTAAGACTACCGGGCTACACCTTC.